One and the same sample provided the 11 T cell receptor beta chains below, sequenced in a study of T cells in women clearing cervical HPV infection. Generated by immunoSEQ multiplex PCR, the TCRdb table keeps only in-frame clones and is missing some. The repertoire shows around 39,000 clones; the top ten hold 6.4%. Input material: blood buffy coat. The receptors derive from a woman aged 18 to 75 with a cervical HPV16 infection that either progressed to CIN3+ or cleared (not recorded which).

The CDR3 bases that were read are TGTGCCAGCATCACCGGGGTGGGTGCGTTCTACGAC. Its protein product is CASITGVGAFYD. The CDR3 as a whole reads CASITGVGAFYDYTF. The chain uses TRBV6-2 or TRBV6-3 and TRBJ1-2; the D is unclear. The sequence runs out 3 residues before the end of the CDR3; the remainder is reconstructed from the germline J gene. This CDR3 is built from 15 residues. Germline V CDR1 and CDR2: MNHEY, SVGEGT.

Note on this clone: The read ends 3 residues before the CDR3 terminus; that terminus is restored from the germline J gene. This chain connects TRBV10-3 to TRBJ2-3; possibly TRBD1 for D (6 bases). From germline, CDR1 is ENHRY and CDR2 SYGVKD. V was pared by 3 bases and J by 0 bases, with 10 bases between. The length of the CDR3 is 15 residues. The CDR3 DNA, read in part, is TGTGCCATCAGTGAACCACAGGGTAGCACAGATACG. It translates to CAISEPQGSTDT. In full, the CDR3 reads CAISEPQGSTDTQYF.

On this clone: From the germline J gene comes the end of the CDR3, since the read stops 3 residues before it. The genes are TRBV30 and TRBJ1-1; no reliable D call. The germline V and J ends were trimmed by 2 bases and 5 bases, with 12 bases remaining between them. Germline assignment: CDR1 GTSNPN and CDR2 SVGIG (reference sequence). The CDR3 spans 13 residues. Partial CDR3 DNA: TGTGCCTGGAGTTTAGGGTTATCGACTGAA. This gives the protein CAWSLGLSTE. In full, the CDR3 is CAWSLGLSTEAFF.

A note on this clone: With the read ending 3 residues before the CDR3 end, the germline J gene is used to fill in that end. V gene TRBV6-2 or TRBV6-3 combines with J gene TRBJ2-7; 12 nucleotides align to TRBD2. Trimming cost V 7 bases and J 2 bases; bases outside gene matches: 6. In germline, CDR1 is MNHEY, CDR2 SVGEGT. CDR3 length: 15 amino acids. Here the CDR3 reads CASIQLAGGAYEQYF. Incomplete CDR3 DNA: TGTGCCAGCATCCAACTAGCGGGAGGAGCCTACGAG.

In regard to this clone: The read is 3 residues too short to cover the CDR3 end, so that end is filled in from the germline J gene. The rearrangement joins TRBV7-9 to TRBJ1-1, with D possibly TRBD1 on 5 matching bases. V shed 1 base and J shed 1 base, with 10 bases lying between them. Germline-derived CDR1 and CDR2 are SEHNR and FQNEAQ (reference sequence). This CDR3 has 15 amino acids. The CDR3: CASSLGWQGNTEAFF. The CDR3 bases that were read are TGTGCCAGCAGCTTAGGGTGGCAGGGGAACACTGAA. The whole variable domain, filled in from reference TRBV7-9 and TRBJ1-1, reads DTGVSQNPRHKITKRGQNVTFRCDPISEHNRLYWYRQTLGQGPEFLTYFQNEAQLEKSRLLSDRFSAERPKGSFSTLEIQRTEQGDSAMYLCASSLGWQGNTEAFFGQGTRLTVV.

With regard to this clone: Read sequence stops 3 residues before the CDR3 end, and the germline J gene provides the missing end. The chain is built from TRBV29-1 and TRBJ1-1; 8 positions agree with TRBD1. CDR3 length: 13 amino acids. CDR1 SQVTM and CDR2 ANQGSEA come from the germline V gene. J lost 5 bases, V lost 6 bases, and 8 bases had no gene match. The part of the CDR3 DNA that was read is TGCAGCGTCGCTGCCGGGACAGGAACTGAA. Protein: CSVAAGTGTE. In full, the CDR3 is CSVAAGTGTEAFF.

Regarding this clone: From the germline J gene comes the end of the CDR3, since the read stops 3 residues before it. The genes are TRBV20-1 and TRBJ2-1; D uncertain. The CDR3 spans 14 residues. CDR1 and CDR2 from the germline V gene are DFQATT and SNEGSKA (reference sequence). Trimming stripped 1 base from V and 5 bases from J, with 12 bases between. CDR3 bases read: TGCAGTGCTAGAGGAACCGCGCCGGACAATGAG. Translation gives CSARGTAPDNE. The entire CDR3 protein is CSARGTAPDNEQFF.

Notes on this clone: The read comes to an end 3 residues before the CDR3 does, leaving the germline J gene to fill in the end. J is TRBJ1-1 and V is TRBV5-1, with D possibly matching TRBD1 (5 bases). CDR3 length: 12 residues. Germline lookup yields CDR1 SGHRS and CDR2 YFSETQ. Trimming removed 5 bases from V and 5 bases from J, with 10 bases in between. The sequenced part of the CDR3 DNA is TGCGCCAGCAGTAGGTCAGGGACTGAA. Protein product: CASSRSGTE. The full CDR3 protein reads CASSRSGTEAFF.

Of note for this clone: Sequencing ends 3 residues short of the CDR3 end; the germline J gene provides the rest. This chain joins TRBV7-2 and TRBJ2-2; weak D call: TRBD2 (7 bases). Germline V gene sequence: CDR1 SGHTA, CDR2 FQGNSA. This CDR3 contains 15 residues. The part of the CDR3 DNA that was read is TGTGCCAGCAGCCCAACGGGGGGCGATAACGAAAAG. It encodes CASSPTGGDNEK. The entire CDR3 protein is CASSPTGGDNEKLFF.

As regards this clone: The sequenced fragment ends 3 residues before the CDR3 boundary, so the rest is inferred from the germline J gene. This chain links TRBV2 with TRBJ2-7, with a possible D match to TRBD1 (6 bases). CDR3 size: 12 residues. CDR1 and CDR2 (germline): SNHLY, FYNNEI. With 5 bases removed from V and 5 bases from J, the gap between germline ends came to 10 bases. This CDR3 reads CASSQGWDEQYF. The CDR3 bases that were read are TGTGCCAGCAGTCAGGGGTGGGACGAG.

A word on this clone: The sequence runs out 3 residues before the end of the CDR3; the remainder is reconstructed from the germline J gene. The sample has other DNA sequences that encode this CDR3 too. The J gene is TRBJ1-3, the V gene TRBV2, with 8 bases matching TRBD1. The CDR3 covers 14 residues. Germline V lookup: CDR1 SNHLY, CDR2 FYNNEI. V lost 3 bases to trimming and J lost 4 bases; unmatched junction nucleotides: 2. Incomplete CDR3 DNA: TGTGCCAGCAGTGAGCAGGGGGCGGGAAACACC. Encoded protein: CASSEQGAGNT. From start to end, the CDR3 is CASSEQGAGNTIYF.